This T cell receptor (beta chain) was obtained from a study of OX40 agonist ivuxolimab in advanced cancers. Study background: As their treatment, patients were administered ivuxolimab, an agonistic anti-OX40 (CD134) antibody. General study results and limits: Partial responders at 0.1-3.0 mg/kg had among the lowest clonal expansion.

Profiled with immunoSEQ multiplex PCR; TCRdb holds only in-frame clones, not every one. The sample lists tens of thousands of clones, 88% seen once, with about 4% in the top ten. With V trimmed by 4 bases and J by 10 bases, 6 bases remained unmatched. This CDR3 contains 14 residues. From germline, CDR1 is MNHNS and CDR2 SASEGT. This clone was counted a few times. The antigen remains undetermined. This material consisted of CD4+ or CD8+ T cells sorted from blood, taken in a trial of the OX40 agonist ivuxolimab. This receptor was identified in an adult with an advanced solid tumor such as melanoma, head and neck, liver or kidney cancer. This chain uses TRBV6-1 with TRBJ2-1, with 11 nucleotides matching TRBD2. The CDR3 here is CASSGISGRAEQFF. CDR3 bases: TGTGCCAGCAGTGGGATTAGCGGGAGGGCCGAGCAGTTCTTC.